This entry is about one T cell receptor beta chain. Its antigen specificity is not known. No base quality information exists; no much larger clone differs at one position. Checkpoint therapy was initiated 14 to 28 days after autologous transplant, and ipilimumab was administered at 1 mg/kg intravenously on day 1 of selected weeks. Nivolumab was administered at 3 mg/kg intravenously on day 1 of weeks 1, 4, 7, 10, and every two weeks through week 26. The study was a Phase Ib clinical trial testing combined checkpoint inhibition with ipilimumab and nivolumab as consolidation after autologous stem cell transplantation. CDR1 SGHTA and CDR2 FQGNSA were looked up in the germline V gene. V trim: 5 bases; J trim: 10 bases; unmatched bases: 2. The CDR3 goes from the cysteine to the phenylalanine over 11 residues. The only DNA kept is the CDR3, 33 bases in frame from the first base. The data derive from a study of ipilimumab plus nivolumab after autologous stem cell transplantation (dated by TCRdb to the early 2020s). In the study overall: Trial patients received a median of about 5 ipilimumab doses and eight or nine nivolumab doses. The myeloma cohort included high-risk transplant-naive patients and patients relapsing within 3 years of a first autologous transplant. Patients in the trial were undergoing autologous transplant and had high-risk diffuse large B cell lymphoma, mature T cell lymphoma, or multiple myeloma. The intent-to-treat population of the trial was made up of about 37 patients. Study-level results and caveats: The authors concluded that combined checkpoint inhibition appeared tolerable when used as consolidation after transplant. According to the authors, a biologic rationale for studying the approach further came from T cell receptor repertoire, regulatory T cell phenotype and gut microbiota profiles.

Library method: the immunoSEQ multiplex PCR assay. Held by TCRdb, this immuneACCESS table contains in-frame sequences only and omits some clones. Under half of the omission traces to an unresolved V gene where checked; the cause of the rest is unknown. This sample is represented by 40,000 to 45,000 clones; roughly 92% of them were singletons. The ten largest clones capture 0.9% of the sample. The chain employs TRBV7-2 and TRBJ2-1, and 7 junction bases match TRBD2. This TCR was recovered from a male donor with multiple myeloma. Specimen: PBMCs, collected in a trial of ipilimumab plus nivolumab as post-transplant consolidation. The CDR3 loop reads CASSRGEEQFF. The nucleotide sequence reads as follows: TGTGCCAGCAGCCGGGGGGAGGAGCAGTTCTTC.